Given below is one T cell receptor beta chain in context. These data belong to a study of blood T cell repertoires in COVID-19. At the level of the study: PBMCs, B-cell-depleted T cells, or T cells provided the cDNA or gDNA that made up the material.

Germline CDR1 is GTSNPN and CDR2 is SVGIG (reference sequence). Trimming pared 0 bases from V and 7 bases from J, leaving 6 bases between. CDR3 length: 11 amino acids. Sequenced by immunoSEQ multiplex PCR; TCRdb stores in-frame clones only, minus some. This repertoire shows 250,000 to 350,000 clones, approximately 83% found once; its top ten account for 15% to 18%. This TCR was sampled from a person between 65 and 80 years old with COVID-19, enrolled during active disease. The rearrangement joins TRBV30 to TRBJ1-2; D is uncertain. Sequencing was done on a sample of peripheral blood. CDR3 region: CAWSVRSGYTF. The CDR3, as DNA: TGTGCCTGGAGTGTACGCAGTGGCTACACCTTC.